The next 32 T cell receptor beta chains were all read from a single sample in a study of cytomegalovirus exposure and HLA in healthy donors. PCR was performed using 60 Vbeta and 13 Jbeta primers. TCRdb's copy holds only in-frame clones and misses some; the assay was immunoSEQ multiplex PCR. The sample lists some 130,000 clones, 65% to 80% seen once, with around 9.1% in the top ten. The sequenced sample consisted of PBMCs. Source of these receptors: a woman aged 50 to 60 in good health and CMV-seropositive.

The V call is TRBV7-2, the J call TRBJ2-7; 7 bases are shared with TRBD1. CDR3 length equals 13 residues. V lost 4 bases to trimming and J lost 2 bases; unmatched junction nucleotides: 2. From germline, CDR1 is SGHTA and CDR2 FQGNSA. The CDR3 DNA reads as TGTGCCAGCAGCTGGGACAGAGCCTACGAGCAGTACTTC. Encoded protein: CASSWDRAYEQYF. Full variable domain (missing parts from reference TRBV7-2 and TRBJ2-7): GAGVSQSPSNKVTEKGKDVELRCDPISGHTALYWYRQSLGQGLEFLIYFQGNSAPDKSGLPSDRFSAERTGGSVSTLTIQRTQQEDSAVYLCASSWDRAYEQYFGPGTRLTVT.

The gene calls are TRBV6-1 and TRBJ1-4, with TRBD1 identical over 11 bases. Germline-derived CDR1 and CDR2 are MNHNS and SASEGT. The CDR3 covers 14 residues. V trimming: 5 bases; J trimming: 6 bases; junction bases outside the gene matches: 2. In DNA, the CDR3 is TGTGCCAGCAGTCCGGGACAGGGGGATGAAAAACTGTTTTTT. It encodes CASSPGQGDEKLFF.

This clone was seen a handful of times. The chain links TRBV6-6 to TRBJ1-5; D not certain. Trimming took 2 bases from V and 7 from J, leaving 6 bases between them. Germline V gene data show CDR1 as MNHNY and CDR2 as SVGAGI (reference sequence). The CDR3 length is 12 residues. CDR3 region: CASSYPGQPQHF. The CDR3 region has the DNA TGTGCCAGCAGTTACCCGGGGCAGCCCCAGCATTTT.

The chain links TRBV4-2 to TRBJ1-5; D is perhaps TRBD1 (6 bases). The CDR3 has 14 residues. In germline, CDR1 is LGHNA, CDR2 YNFKEQ. Trimming cost V 4 bases and J 3 bases, with 10 bases left between them. The CDR3 loop is CASSLGQNNQPQHF. CDR3 bases: TGTGCCAGCAGCCTTGGACAGAACAATCAGCCCCAGCATTTT.

About this clone itself: Within the sample, other DNA sequences also encode this same CDR3. The V call is TRBV6-1, the J call TRBJ2-5; D not certain. Germline CDR1 and CDR2: MNHNS and SASEGT. This CDR3 has 11 amino acids. Trimming stripped 4 bases from V and 4 bases from J, with 4 bases between. DNA of the CDR3: TGTGCCAGCAGTGTAATAGAGACCCAGTACTTC. Its translation is CASSVIETQYF.

The chain carries TRBV2 and TRBJ1-5, with a possible D match to TRBD1 (6 bases). Deletions cut 5 bases from V and 4 bases from J, with 12 bases between. The length of the CDR3 is 14 residues. Per the germline V gene, CDR1 is SNHLY and CDR2 is FYNNEI. CDR3 region: CASSPGGANQPQHF. DNA of the CDR3: TGTGCCAGCAGTCCTGGGGGGGCTAATCAGCCCCAGCATTTT.

This chain links TRBV7-6 with TRBJ2-7; D is perhaps TRBD2 (6 bases). Looked up from germline, CDR1 is SGHVS and CDR2 is FNYEAQ. CDR3 length equals 15 residues. Trimming shortened V by 0 bases and J by 6 bases, and 15 bases separated the two germline ends. DNA for the CDR3: TGTGCCAGCAGCTTAGCGCATGCTGGAGCGGGCGAGCAGTACTTC. This codes for CASSLAHAGAGEQYF.

The V call is TRBV4-1, the J call TRBJ1-2; perhaps TRBD1 as D (5 bases). V shed 3 bases and J shed 4 bases, with 12 bases lying between them. Germline values: CDR1 MGHRA, CDR2 YSYEKL. The length of the CDR3 is 14 residues. The CDR3 here is CASSQVPGGYGYTF. The CDR3 region has the DNA TGCGCCAGCAGCCAGGTCCCCGGGGGCTATGGCTACACCTTC.

V is TRBV9 and J is TRBJ1-3; unclear D gene. Germline lookup yields CDR1 SGDLS and CDR2 YYNGEE. The CDR3 contains 15 residues. Deletions cut 5 bases from V and 4 bases from J, with 16 bases between. The DNA of the CDR3 is TGTGCCAGCAGTGCCGTCGCGGCAGCCGGAAACACCATATATTTT. Translated, it gives CASSAVAAAGNTIYF.

The chain carries TRBV19 and TRBJ1-1; the match to TRBD1 covers 10 bases. Losses at the gene ends were 7 bases for V and 3 bases for J; bases not matched to a gene: 5. Per germline, CDR1 LNHDA and CDR2 SQIVND (reference sequence). This CDR3 comprises 14 residues. This CDR3 is CASIPGQGYTEAFF. The CDR3 region has the DNA TGTGCCAGTATCCCGGGACAGGGGTACACTGAAGCTTTCTTT.

This clone was seen only a few times. This chain uses TRBV7-2 with TRBJ2-5, with 9 bases matching TRBD1. This CDR3 region has 14 residues. CDR1 SGHTA and CDR2 FQGNSA come from the germline V gene. The ends lost 5 bases at V and 2 bases at J; junction bases unmatched: 3. CDR3 nucleotides: TGTGCCAGCAGCGCGACAGGGGGACAAGAGACCCAGTACTTC. It yields the protein CASSATGGQETQYF. The complete variable domain, with remaining parts taken from reference TRBV7-2 and TRBJ2-5, reads GAGVSQSPSNKVTEKGKDVELRCDPISGHTALYWYRQSLGQGLEFLIYFQGNSAPDKSGLPSDRFSAERTGGSVSTLTIQRTQQEDSAVYLCASSATGGQETQYFGPGTRLLVL.

The rearrangement joins TRBV4-2 to TRBJ2-7, with 8 bases aligning to TRBD2. The CDR3 covers 18 residues. Germline V lookup: CDR1 LGHNA, CDR2 YNFKEQ. The ends lost 0 bases at V and 2 bases at J; junction bases unmatched: 12. The CDR3 is CASSQEIPGGGAPYEQYF. The CDR3 DNA follows: TGTGCCAGCAGCCAAGAAATTCCCGGGGGGGGCGCCCCCTACGAGCAGTACTTC.

The chain has TRBV5-1 and TRBJ2-2; TRBD1 agrees at 12 bases. The J segment lost 6 bases and the V segment lost 4 bases, leaving 7 bases of the junction unmatched. Germline CDR1 is SGHRS and CDR2 is YFSETQ. This CDR3 contains 16 residues. Here the CDR3 reads CASSTPGQGAAGELFF. The CDR3 nucleotides read TGCGCCAGCAGCACTCCGGGACAGGGGGCCGCCGGGGAGCTGTTTTTT.

V and J are TRBV6-5 and TRBJ2-5; the match to TRBD1 covers 7 bases. Germline lookup yields CDR1 MNHEY and CDR2 SVGAGI. V gave up 4 bases and J gave up 3 bases; unmatched junction bases: 2. The CDR3 runs 13 residues. Here the CDR3 reads CASSSGTEETQYF. The CDR3 nucleotides read TGTGCCAGCAGTTCCGGGACAGAAGAGACCCAGTACTTC.

CDR3 bases: TGTGCCAGCAGTGGGATTAGCGGGGAAGAGACCCAGTACTTC. Residues: CASSGISGEETQYF. This rearrangement joins TRBV2 to TRBJ2-5, with 8 bases lining up with TRBD2. The CDR3 contains 14 residues. Germline V gene sequence: CDR1 SNHLY, CDR2 FYNNEI. Losses at the gene ends were 4 bases for V and 3 bases for J; bases not matched to a gene: 4.

The chain is built from TRBV10-3 and TRBJ2-7; D is ambiguous. Trimming shortened V by 4 bases and J by 5 bases, and 6 bases separated the two germline ends. Looked up from germline, CDR1 is ENHRY and CDR2 is SYGVKD. The CDR3 spans 11 residues. The CDR3 coding sequence is TGTGCCATCAGTGTGCACAACGAGCAGTACTTC. This sequence encodes CAISVHNEQYF.

The chain combines TRBV5-1 with TRBJ2-1; D ambiguous. Germline V gene data show CDR1 as SGHRS and CDR2 as YFSETQ. The CDR3 extends over 15 amino acids. The V end was cut by 2 bases, the J end by 5 bases, with 14 bases between. CDR3 in amino acids: CASSLTSVSHNEQFF. The DNA for the CDR3 is TGCGCCAGCAGCTTAACGAGCGTATCACACAATGAGCAGTTCTTC.

This clone was recorded only once. This sequence joins TRBV9 and TRBJ2-7, with 12 bases matching TRBD2. The CDR3 is 15 amino acids. Trimming took 1 base from V and 6 from J; bases not matched to a gene: 5. Germline assignment: CDR1 SGDLS and CDR2 YYNGEE. CDR3 coding DNA: TGTGCCAGCAGCGTACTAGCGGGGGGGGCCTCCGAGCAGTACTTC. Residues: CASSVLAGGASEQYF.

The V and J genes are TRBV28 and TRBJ2-3; 9 bases are shared with TRBD1. The CDR3 covers 16 residues. Germline assignment: CDR1 MDHEN and CDR2 SYDVKM. The V gene end was trimmed by 3 bases and the J gene end by 2 bases; junction bases not matched to a gene: 6. This chain's CDR3 is CASSFLDRGNTDTQYF. CDR3 in DNA: TGTGCCAGCAGTTTCTTGGACAGGGGAAACACAGATACGCAGTATTTT.

V gene TRBV7-9 combines with J gene TRBJ2-2; 7 positions agree with TRBD1. Germline CDR1 is SEHNR and CDR2 is FQNEAQ (reference sequence). V gave up 5 bases and J gave up 3 bases; unmatched junction bases: 12. There are 17 residues in the CDR3. DNA of the CDR3: TGTGCCAGCAGCCCCGGGACAGTGGTTGGAGACACCGGGGAGCTGTTTTTT. This encodes CASSPGTVVGDTGELFF.

This chain uses TRBV5-1 with TRBJ2-1; TRBD2 matches 11 bases. The junction had 1 base not matched to a gene; V was cut back by 1 base and J by 4 bases. CDR3 size: 15 residues. Germline V gene lookup returns CDR1 SGHRS and CDR2 YFSETQ. Here the CDR3 reads CASSLTSGGYNEQFF. CDR3 DNA: TGCGCCAGCAGCTTGACTAGCGGGGGTTACAATGAGCAGTTCTTC.

The chain couples TRBV2 to TRBJ1-2; D is perhaps TRBD1 (6 bases). This CDR3 has 14 amino acids. CDR1 SNHLY and CDR2 FYNNEI come from the germline V gene. Trimming left V 5 bases short and J 2 bases short, with 12 bases between. The CDR3 region has the DNA TGTGCCAGCAGTTACAGGGATAGCAACTATGGCTACACCTTC. Protein product: CASSYRDSNYGYTF.

The genes are TRBV11-1 and TRBJ2-7, with TRBD1 matching over 7 bases. CDR1 SGHAT and CDR2 FQDESV come from the germline V gene (reference sequence). CDR3 size: 17 residues. The V and J ends lost 0 bases and 3 bases, in that order; junction bases with no gene match: 11. In DNA, the CDR3 is TGTGCCAGCAGCTTAGCGCGTAGTCAGGGGGAACGCTACGAGCAGTACTTC. Protein product: CASSLARSQGERYEQYF.

V usage is TRBV7-3 and J usage is TRBJ1-2; TRBD1 matches 7 bases. The V segment lost 4 bases and the J segment 4 bases; nucleotides outside the gene matches: 6. Germline V CDR1 and CDR2: SGHTA, FQGTGA. CDR3 size: 14 residues. The CDR3 DNA follows: TGTGCCAGCAGCTCGACAGGGACCGGCTATGGCTACACCTTC. As protein: CASSSTGTGYGYTF.

The chain links TRBV7-2 to TRBJ1-6, with a possible D match to TRBD1 (5 bases). In germline, CDR1 is SGHTA, CDR2 FQGNSA. Trimming left V 3 bases short and J 11 bases short, with 23 bases between. The CDR3 totals 17 residues. The CDR3 region has the DNA TGTGCCAGCAGCTTCCTCCCCCCCCAGGGCTGGGGGGCACCCCTCCACTTT. Amino acid sequence: CASSFLPPQGWGAPLHF.

The chain recombines TRBV10-2 with TRBJ2-5; D perhaps matches TRBD2 (6 bases). Trimming took off 0 bases at V and 5 bases at J, with 19 bases between the two ends. The germline V gene encodes CDR1 WSHSY and CDR2 SAAADI. The CDR3 is 17 residues long. CDR3 nucleotides: TGCGCCAGCAGTGAGTCGACCATTATAGCGGATTCGGAGACCCAGTACTTC. Residues: CASSESTIIADSETQYF.

The table lists this clone with a few counts. The rearrangement uses TRBV5-6 and TRBJ1-2; TRBD1 is a possible D gene (6 bases). In germline, CDR1 is SGHDT, CDR2 YYEEEE. V was clipped by 0 bases and J by 7 bases, with 13 bases between them. The CDR3 is 14 amino acids. CDR3 nucleotide sequence: TGTGCCAGCAGCTTGGCCGCTGGGGGCGGTGGCTACACCTTC. It is translated as CASSLAAGGGGYTF.

This clone was picked up a small number of times. The junction departs from the called germline gene at one end, perhaps through a read error. V gene TRBV7-7 combines with J gene TRBJ1-6; D gene uncertain. The germline V gene has CDR1 SSHAT and CDR2 FNYEAQ (reference sequence). The CDR3 sequence is 13 residues long. The CDR3 bases are TGTGCTAGCAGCCTCGGGGTTGATTCACCCCTCCACTTT. Protein product: CASSLGVDSPLHF.

J is TRBJ1-2 and V is TRBV28, with TRBD1 matching over 9 bases. Germline CDR1 MDHEN, CDR2 SYDVKM. Losses at the gene ends were 4 bases for V and 8 bases for J; bases not matched to a gene: 14. The CDR3 has 16 amino acids. The CDR3 DNA sequence: TGTGCCAGCAGTTCTATCATCGGGACAGGGAGCCGAGGCTACACCTTC. Residues: CASSSIIGTGSRGYTF.

The genes are TRBV28 and TRBJ1-4, with unresolved D. CDR3 length: 14 residues. Germline CDR1 and CDR2: MDHEN and SYDVKM. V gave up 6 bases and J gave up 6 bases, with 14 bases separating them. The CDR3 here is CASRSGVIDEKLFF. The CDR3, as DNA: TGTGCCAGCAGGTCCGGGGTTATTGATGAAAAACTGTTTTTT. The full variable domain, rest sourced from reference TRBV28 and TRBJ1-4, is DVKVTQSSRYLVKRTGEKVFLECVQDMDHENMFWYRQDPGLGLRLIYFSYDVKMKEKGDIPEGYSVSREKKERFSLILESASTNQTSMYLCASRSGVIDEKLFFGSGTQLSVL.

The chain links TRBV11-2 to TRBJ2-3; D gene unclear. Germline loops: CDR1 SGHAT, CDR2 FQNNGV. V gave up 3 bases and J gave up 1 base, with 5 bases separating them. The CDR3 runs 13 residues. The CDR3, as DNA: TGTGCCAGCAGCTTCCCGGGCACAGATACGCAGTATTTT. Its translation is CASSFPGTDTQYF.

The chain couples TRBV6-5 to TRBJ2-1, with D tentatively TRBD2 (5 bases). This CDR3 has 14 amino acids. Per germline, CDR1 MNHEY and CDR2 SVGAGI. The germline V and J ends were trimmed by 2 bases and 10 bases, with 15 bases remaining between them. The CDR3 DNA sequence: TGTGCCAGCAGTTACGAAGGACGCTGGGAGGAGCAGTTCTTC. It encodes CASSYEGRWEEQFF.